Listed below are T cell receptor beta chains from one sample, sequenced in a study of shared clonotypes between healthy human individuals. Profiling relied on immunoSEQ multiplex PCR, and the TCRdb table lists in-frame clones only, not all of them. The sample consists of around 700,000 clones, about two thirds of them appearing once. Sequences were obtained from memory CD4+ T cells sorted from blood. The receptors here all came from a woman aged 25 to 39 in good health. Each CDR3 is given with its conserved first and last residue. Each record gives: CDR3 protein, CDR3 DNA, clone size, D gene, V gene, J gene. A D gene is named only where the DNA matches it firmly. Only part of the rows carry a size: once, few, many, or a class if the clone is expanded.

cdr3_aa: CASSARQGSPYEQYF
cdr3_nt: TGTGCCAGCAGCGCAAGACAGGGGTCTCCCTACGAGCAGTACTTC
clone_size: few
d_call: TRBD1
v_call: TRBV7-2
j_call: TRBJ2-7

cdr3_aa: CASSPIFGLVRGGGYEQYF
cdr3_nt: TGTGCCAGCAGCCCTATTTTTGGCCTAGTGCGGGGAGGAGGCTACGAGCAGTACTTC
clone_size: .
d_call: .
v_call: TRBV5-8
j_call: TRBJ2-7

cdr3_aa: CASSFQARPYHGYTF
cdr3_nt: TGTGCCAGCAGTTTCCAGGCGAGGCCATACCATGGCTACACCTTC
clone_size: .
d_call: .
v_call: TRBV27
j_call: TRBJ1-2

cdr3_aa: CASRTSGIYEQYF
cdr3_nt: TGTGCCAGTCGGACTAGCGGGATCTACGAGCAGTACTTC
clone_size: many
d_call: TRBD2
v_call: TRBV6-1
j_call: TRBJ2-7

cdr3_aa: CAISVRTTEQYF
cdr3_nt: TGTGCCATCAGTGTGCGGACTACCGAGCAGTACTTC
clone_size: once
d_call: .
v_call: TRBV10-3
j_call: TRBJ2-7

cdr3_aa: CASSIGGTGVNYGYTF
cdr3_nt: TGTGCCAGTAGTATAGGAGGGACAGGGGTCAACTATGGCTACACCTTC
clone_size: .
d_call: TRBD1
v_call: TRBV19
j_call: TRBJ1-2

cdr3_aa: CASSPRYSNQPQHF
cdr3_nt: TGCGCCAGCAGCCCCCGGTATAGCAATCAGCCCCAGCATTTT
clone_size: few
d_call: .
v_call: TRBV4-1
j_call: TRBJ1-5

cdr3_aa: CASTRWGGSGTGELFF
cdr3_nt: TGCGCCAGCACCCGTTGGGGGGGCTCGGGCACCGGGGAGCTGTTTTTT
clone_size: .
d_call: .
v_call: TRBV5-1
j_call: TRBJ2-2

cdr3_aa: CASSIPGQGTFSTEAFF
cdr3_nt: TGTGCCAGCAGCATACCGGGACAGGGGACCTTCAGCACTGAAGCTTTCTTT
clone_size: .
d_call: .
v_call: TRBV21-1
j_call: TRBJ1-1

cdr3_aa: CASSLGTGTRFYEQYF
cdr3_nt: TGTGCCAGCAGCTTGGGGACCGGGACTAGATTCTACGAGCAGTACTTC
clone_size: .
d_call: TRBD2
v_call: TRBV5-5
j_call: TRBJ2-7

cdr3_aa: CASNSQRSSYNEQFF
cdr3_nt: TGTGCCAGCAATTCCCAGCGAAGCTCCTACAATGAGCAGTTCTTC
clone_size: .
d_call: .
v_call: TRBV27
j_call: TRBJ2-1

cdr3_aa: CASSEGAGGPRNEQFF
cdr3_nt: TGTGCCAGCAGTGAAGGGGCGGGAGGGCCGCGGAATGAGCAGTTCTTC
clone_size: .
d_call: TRBD2
v_call: TRBV6-4
j_call: TRBJ2-1

cdr3_aa: CASRSGTSGRHEQFF
cdr3_nt: TGTGCCAGCAGATCCGGGACTAGCGGGAGGCATGAGCAGTTCTTC
clone_size: .
d_call: TRBD2
v_call: TRBV2
j_call: TRBJ2-1

cdr3_aa: CASTGQGNQPQHF
cdr3_nt: TGTGCCAGCACCGGACAGGGCAATCAGCCCCAGCATTTT
clone_size: .
d_call: TRBD1
v_call: TRBV2
j_call: TRBJ1-5

cdr3_aa: CASSLQGGIFGYTF
cdr3_nt: TGTGCCAGCAGTTTACAAGGGGGGATTTTTGGCTACACCTTC
clone_size: .
d_call: .
v_call: TRBV27
j_call: TRBJ1-2

cdr3_aa: CATRARLTYEQYF
cdr3_nt: TGTGCCACCCGGGCCCGTCTAACCTACGAGCAGTACTTC
clone_size: once
d_call: .
v_call: TRBV5-5
j_call: TRBJ2-7

cdr3_aa: CASSGPGQGFGYEQYF
cdr3_nt: TGTGCCAGCAGCGGACCGGGACAGGGGTTTGGCTACGAGCAGTACTTC
clone_size: .
d_call: TRBD1
v_call: TRBV11-2
j_call: TRBJ2-7

cdr3_aa: CASSLGAGGVTDTQYF
cdr3_nt: TGTGCCAGCAGCTTAGGGGCAGGGGGCGTCACAGATACGCAGTATTTT
clone_size: .
d_call: TRBD1
v_call: TRBV11-2
j_call: TRBJ2-3

cdr3_aa: CASSLWGGAEAFF
cdr3_nt: TGTGCCAGCAGCTTATGGGGAGGGGCTGAAGCTTTCTTT
clone_size: .
d_call: .
v_call: TRBV13
j_call: TRBJ1-1

cdr3_aa: CASSLGTSGSEQFF
cdr3_nt: TGTGCCAGCAGTTTAGGGACTAGCGGGAGTGAGCAGTTCTTC
clone_size: .
d_call: TRBD2
v_call: TRBV28
j_call: TRBJ2-1

cdr3_aa: CASSLDSGSYNEQFF
cdr3_nt: TGCGCCAGCAGCTTGGACTCCGGATCTTACAATGAGCAGTTCTTC
clone_size: .
d_call: .
v_call: TRBV5-1
j_call: TRBJ2-1

cdr3_aa: CATSRDPRRETQYF
cdr3_nt: TGTGCCACCAGCAGAGATCCACGAAGGGAGACCCAGTACTTC
clone_size: .
d_call: .
v_call: TRBV15
j_call: TRBJ2-5

cdr3_aa: CASSSSPQGWQPQHF
cdr3_nt: TGTGCCAGCAGTTCCAGCCCACAGGGGTGGCAGCCCCAGCATTTT
clone_size: .
d_call: TRBD1
v_call: TRBV28
j_call: TRBJ1-5

cdr3_aa: CASSATRTTEAFF
cdr3_nt: TGTGCCAGCAGCGCGACAAGGACCACTGAAGCTTTCTTT
clone_size: .
d_call: .
v_call: TRBV9
j_call: TRBJ1-1

cdr3_aa: CACNRGPGEKLFF
cdr3_nt: TGTGCCTGCAACAGGGGGCCGGGTGAAAAACTGTTTTTT
clone_size: few
d_call: TRBD1
v_call: TRBV6-1
j_call: TRBJ1-4

cdr3_aa: CAWRGDGTGELFF
cdr3_nt: TGTGCCTGGAGGGGAGATGGTACCGGGGAGCTGTTTTTT
clone_size: .
d_call: .
v_call: TRBV30
j_call: TRBJ2-2

cdr3_aa: CASSWQVNSYEQYF
cdr3_nt: TGTGCCAGCAGTTGGCAGGTAAACTCCTACGAGCAGTACTTC
clone_size: .
d_call: .
v_call: TRBV27
j_call: TRBJ2-7

cdr3_aa: CASSGQFTEAFF
cdr3_nt: TGTGCCAGCAGCGGACAGTTCACTGAAGCTTTCTTT
clone_size: .
d_call: .
v_call: TRBV6-1
j_call: TRBJ1-1

cdr3_aa: CASSLEGGKETQYF
cdr3_nt: TGTGCCAGCAGCTTGGAGGGGGGCAAAGAGACCCAGTACTTC
clone_size: .
d_call: .
v_call: TRBV5-6
j_call: TRBJ2-5

cdr3_aa: CASRAHTQQFF
cdr3_nt: TGTGCCAGCAGGGCCCACACTCAGCAGTTCTTC
clone_size: .
d_call: .
v_call: TRBV6-5
j_call: TRBJ2-1

cdr3_aa: CASRKNTEAFF
cdr3_nt: TGTGCCAGCAGGAAGAACACTGAAGCTTTCTTT
clone_size: .
d_call: .
v_call: TRBV2
j_call: TRBJ1-1

cdr3_aa: CASDPGQGYGYTF
cdr3_nt: TGTGCCAGCGACCCAGGACAGGGCTATGGCTACACCTTC
clone_size: .
d_call: TRBD1
v_call: TRBV18
j_call: TRBJ1-2

cdr3_aa: CASSPRALIPSTGELFF
cdr3_nt: TGCGCCAGCAGCCCGCGGGCCCTTATCCCGTCCACCGGGGAGCTGTTTTTT
clone_size: .
d_call: .
v_call: TRBV4-1
j_call: TRBJ2-2